This section outlines one T cell receptor beta chain sequence together with its context. Its antigen remains unknown. Some clones are missing from TCRdb's copy, which holds only in-frame ones; the method was immunoSEQ multiplex PCR. The sample records 240,000 or so clones, approximately 84% being singletons. V trimming: 9 bases; J trimming: 0 bases; junction bases outside the gene matches: 4. This CDR3 comprises 15 residues. CDR1 and CDR2 (germline): SNHLY, FYNNEI. These data are taken from a study of Tregs in tolerant kidney transplant recipients. Unstimulated regulatory T cells (CD4+CD25+CD127-), CD4+CD25- non-regulatory cells, CD4 and CD8 cells were FACS-sorted from thawed PBMCs. Whole-study findings and limits: The most relevant donor-specific Treg TCRbeta repertoire apparently came from expansion with activated donor B cells.

This sequence originates from a human donor in good health. What was sequenced was CD4+ T cells from blood. The chain couples TRBV2 to TRBJ2-2, with 10 bases that match TRBD2. The CDR3 sequence: CASLGLAANTGELFF. CDR3 DNA: TGTGCCAGTCTTGGACTAGCGGCGAACACCGGGGAGCTGTTTTTT. The full variable domain, its missing parts supplied by reference TRBV2 and TRBJ2-2, is EPEVTQTPSHQVTQMGQEVILRCVPISNHLYFYWYRQILGQKVEFLVSFYNNEISEKSEIFDDQFSVERPDGSNFTLKIRSTKLEDSAMYFCASLGLAANTGELFFGEGSRLTVL.